The rows below give T cell receptor beta chains drawn from one sample of a study of cytotoxic CD8 clonotypes in ibrutinib-treated CLL. Assay: immunoSEQ multiplex PCR; the TCRdb copy retains only in-frame clones and omits some. The sample yields approximately 45,000 clones, approximately 65% seen once. This material consisted of PBMCs, taken after 24 months of ibrutinib treatment. These receptors were collected from a human donor with chronic lymphocytic leukemia. The CDR3 runs from the conserved cysteine through the conserved F or W. Fields, in order: CDR3 DNA, CDR3 protein, D gene, clone size, J gene, CDR3 length, V gene. A D gene is named only where the DNA matches it firmly. Where a row states a size, it is once, few, many or the class of an expanded clone; other rows omit it.

TGTGCCAGCTCACCCTTCGCAGGGGAGGCTAACTATGGCTACACCTTC CASSPFAGEANYGYTF . few TRBJ1-2 16 TRBV18
TGCGCCAGCAGCTTGGAGGGGACAGGGCAAAACATTCAGTACTTC CASSLEGTGQNIQYF TRBD1 . TRBJ2-4 15 TRBV5-1
TGCGCCAGCACCTACAGGGTGTACCGATCTTCACCCCTCCACTTT CASTYRVYRSSPLHF . . TRBJ1-6 15 TRBV23-1
TGTGCCAGCAGTGAAAAGGTGGGGACAGGGAATTACAATGAGCAGTTCTTC CASSEKVGTGNYNEQFF TRBD1 . TRBJ2-1 17 TRBV6-1
TGTGCCAGCAGCCAAACCCTCGGGAGCTATGGCTACACCTTC CASSQTLGSYGYTF . . TRBJ1-2 14 TRBV7-8
TGTGCCTGGGCTAGAGGACAGGGAACAGATACGCAGTATTTT CAWARGQGTDTQYF TRBD1 . TRBJ2-3 14 TRBV30
TGTGCCAGCAGCTTGGAGGGGAAGGGGAGGGGCATACATCAGCCCCAGCATTTT CASSLEGKGRGIHQPQHF . . TRBJ1-5 18 TRBV7-8
TGTGCCAGCAGCCAGGACGGACCAAATTCACCCCTCCACTTT CASSQDGPNSPLHF . . TRBJ1-6 14 TRBV5-4
TGTGCCCTGAGAACAGGTTTTAATGAAAAACTGTTTTTT CALRTGFNEKLFF . . TRBJ1-4 13 TRBV30
TGTGCCAGCAGCTTTTTGCGGGGGGTCCAAGAGACCCAGTACTTC CASSFLRGVQETQYF TRBD2 . TRBJ2-5 15 TRBV7-8
TGTGCCAGTAGTATATGGTATTCTACCGGAAACACCATATATTTT CASSIWYSTGNTIYF . few TRBJ1-3 15 TRBV19
TGCAGCGTTGAAAAGACGGAAAACTACGAGCAGTACTTC CSVEKTENYEQYF . few TRBJ2-7 13 TRBV29-1
TGTGCCAGCTCCATATCTAGGGATTCACCCCTCCACTTT CASSISRDSPLHF . . TRBJ1-6 13 TRBV5-6
TGTGCCAGCAGCCGCGACAGATCCGAGCAGTACTTC CASSRDRSEQYF . . TRBJ2-7 12 TRBV6-6
TGTGCCAGCAGTTTATATCAGGGGGCGCTTTCGGGGGAGCTGTTTTTT CASSLYQGALSGELFF TRBD1 . TRBJ2-2 16 TRBV27